The T cell receptor (beta chain) under discussion was sequenced for a study of Tregs in tolerant kidney transplant recipients. Related graft donors supplied nonmyeloablative bone marrow transplants, and mixed chimerism was transient. This clone appeared a single time. The CDR3 has 15 amino acids. Germline CDR1 and CDR2: ENHRY and SYGVKD. J gave up 2 bases and V 4 bases, and 1 base lay outside the gene matches. Data came from immunoSEQ multiplex PCR; TCRdb stores just in-frame clones and leaves some out. The sample lists 80,000 or so clones, about 91% seen once, with 1.6% in the top ten. The sequenced sample was CD4+ T cells from blood (PBMCs), obtained 24 months after the transplant. The V call is TRBV10-3, the J call TRBJ2-1, with TRBD1 matching over 11 bases. This receptor was identified in a human patient who received a combined kidney and bone marrow transplant. Some T cells may have originated in the graft donor. The CDR3 loop is CAISGTGGAYNEQFF. The CDR3 DNA reads as TGTGCCATCAGTGGGACAGGGGGCGCCTACAATGAGCAGTTCTTC.